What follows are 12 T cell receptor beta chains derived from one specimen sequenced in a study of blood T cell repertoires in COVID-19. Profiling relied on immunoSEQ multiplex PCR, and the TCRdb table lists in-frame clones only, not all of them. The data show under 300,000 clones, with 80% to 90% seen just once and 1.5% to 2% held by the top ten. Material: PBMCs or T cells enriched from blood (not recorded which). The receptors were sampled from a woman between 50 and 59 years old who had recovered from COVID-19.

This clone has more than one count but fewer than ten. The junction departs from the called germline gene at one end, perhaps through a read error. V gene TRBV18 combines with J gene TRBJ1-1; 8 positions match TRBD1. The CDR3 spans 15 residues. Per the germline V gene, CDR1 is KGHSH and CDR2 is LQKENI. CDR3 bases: TGTGCCAGCTCAACACGACAGGGGTCGAACGCTGAAGCTTTCTTT. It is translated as CASSTRQGSNAEAFF. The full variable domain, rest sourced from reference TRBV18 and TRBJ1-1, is NAGVMQNPRHLVRRRGQEARLRCSPMKGHSHVYWYRQLPEEGLKFMVYLQKENIIDESGMPKERFSAEFPKEGPSILRIQQVVRGDSAAYFCASSTRQGSNAEAFFGQGTRLTVV.

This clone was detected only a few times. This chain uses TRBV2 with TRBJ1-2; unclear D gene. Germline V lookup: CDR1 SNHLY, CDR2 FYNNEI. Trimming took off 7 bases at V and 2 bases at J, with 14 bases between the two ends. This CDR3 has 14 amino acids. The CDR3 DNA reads TGTGCCAGCAACTGGGCCCGTGAGAACTATGGCTACACCTTC. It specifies CASNWARENYGYTF.

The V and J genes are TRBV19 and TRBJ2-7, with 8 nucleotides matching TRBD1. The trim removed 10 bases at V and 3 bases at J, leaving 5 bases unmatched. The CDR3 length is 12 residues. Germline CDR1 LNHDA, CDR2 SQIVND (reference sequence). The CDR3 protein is CATGQDLYEQYF. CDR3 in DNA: TGTGCCACGGGACAGGACCTCTACGAGCAGTACTTC.

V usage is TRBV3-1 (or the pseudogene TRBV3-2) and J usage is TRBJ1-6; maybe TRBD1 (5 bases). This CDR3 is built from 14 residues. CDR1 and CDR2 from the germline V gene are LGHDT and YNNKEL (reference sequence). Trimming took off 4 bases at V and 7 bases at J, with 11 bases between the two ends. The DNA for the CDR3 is TGTGCCAGCAGCCCCCAGGGAGGGAATTCACCCCTCCACTTT. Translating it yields CASSPQGGNSPLHF.

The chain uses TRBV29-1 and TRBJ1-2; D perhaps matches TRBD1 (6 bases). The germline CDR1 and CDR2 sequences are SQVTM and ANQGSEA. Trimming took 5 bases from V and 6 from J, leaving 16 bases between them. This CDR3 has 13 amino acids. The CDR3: CSVLGQGRHGYTF. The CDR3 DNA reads TGCAGCGTTCTTGGGCAGGGGCGGCATGGCTACACCTTC.

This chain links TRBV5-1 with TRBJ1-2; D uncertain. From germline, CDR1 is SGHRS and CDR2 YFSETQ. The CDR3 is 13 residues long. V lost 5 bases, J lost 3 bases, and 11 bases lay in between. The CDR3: CASSQNRDYGYTF. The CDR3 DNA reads TGCGCCAGCAGTCAAAATCGGGACTATGGCTACACCTTC. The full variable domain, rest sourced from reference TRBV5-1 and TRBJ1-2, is KAGVTQTPRYLIKTRGQQVTLSCSPISGHRSVSWYQQTPGQGLQFLFEYFSETQRNKGNFPGRFSGRQFSNSRSEMNVSTLELGDSALYLCASSQNRDYGYTFGSGTRLTVV.

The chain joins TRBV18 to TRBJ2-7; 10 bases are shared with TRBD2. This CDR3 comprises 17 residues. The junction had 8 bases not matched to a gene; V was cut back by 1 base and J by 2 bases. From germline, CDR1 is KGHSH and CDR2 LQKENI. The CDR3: CASSPRQLAGGTYEQYF. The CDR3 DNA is TGTGCCAGCTCACCACGTCAGTTAGCGGGAGGCACCTACGAGCAGTACTTC.

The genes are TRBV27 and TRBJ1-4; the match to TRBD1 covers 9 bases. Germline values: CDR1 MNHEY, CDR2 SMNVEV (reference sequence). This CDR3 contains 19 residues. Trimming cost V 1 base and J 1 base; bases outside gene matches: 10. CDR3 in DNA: TGTGCCAGCAGTTTATGGGGGACAGGGAGAGTCGTAACTAATGAAAAACTGTTTTTT. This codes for CASSLWGTGRVVTNEKLFF.

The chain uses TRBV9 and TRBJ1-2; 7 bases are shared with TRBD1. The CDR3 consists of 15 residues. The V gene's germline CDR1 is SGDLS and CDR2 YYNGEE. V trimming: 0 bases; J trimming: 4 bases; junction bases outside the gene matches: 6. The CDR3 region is CASSVDPGGTYGYTF. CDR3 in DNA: TGTGCCAGCAGCGTAGATCCAGGGGGGACCTATGGCTACACCTTC.

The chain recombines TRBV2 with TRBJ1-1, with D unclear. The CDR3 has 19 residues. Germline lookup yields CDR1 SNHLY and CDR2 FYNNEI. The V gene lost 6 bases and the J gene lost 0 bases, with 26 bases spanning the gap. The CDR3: CASRPTSPSLGRMNTEAFF. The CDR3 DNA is TGTGCCAGCAGGCCCACTAGTCCGAGCTTAGGACGAATGAACACTGAAGCTTTCTTT.

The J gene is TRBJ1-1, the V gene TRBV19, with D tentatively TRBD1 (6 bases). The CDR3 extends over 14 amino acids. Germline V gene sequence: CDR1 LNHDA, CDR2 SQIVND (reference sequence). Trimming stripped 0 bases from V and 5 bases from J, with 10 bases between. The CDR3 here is CASSIEGARTEAFF. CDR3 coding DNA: TGTGCCAGTAGTATAGAGGGGGCGCGGACTGAAGCTTTCTTT.

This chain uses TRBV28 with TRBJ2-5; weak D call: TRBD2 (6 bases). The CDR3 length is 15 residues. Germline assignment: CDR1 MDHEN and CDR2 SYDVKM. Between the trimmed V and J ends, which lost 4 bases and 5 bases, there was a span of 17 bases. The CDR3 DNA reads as TGTGCCAGCAGTTCTGGGGCGGAGGGAATGGAGACCCAGTACTTC. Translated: CASSSGAEGMETQYF.